Included here is one T cell receptor (beta chain) sequence, with context. The data belong to a study of CD8 T cells in Susac syndrome. V was clipped by 5 bases and J by 2 bases, with 15 bases between them. The CDR3 covers 15 residues. Germline-derived CDR1 and CDR2 are MNHEY and SVGAGI. An amount of RNA that ranged from roughly 0.45 to 1 ug was reverse transcribed with random hexamers. Amplification of TCR beta CDR3 spanned 54 Vbeta and 13 Jbeta via immunoSEQ multiplex PCR. TCRdb re-called the immunoSEQ multiplex PCR reads with MiXCR, one entry per CDR3 protein. The data show approximately 210,000 distinct CDR3 sequences, with about 95% seen just once and approximately 0.15% held by the top ten.

V is TRBV6-5 and J is TRBJ1-2; tentative D call: TRBD1 (5 bases). Material: CD4+ T cells from PBMCs. The sequence came from a human donor with Susac syndrome. CDR3 protein: CASSQNRQRNYGYTF. CDR3 bases: TGTGCCAGCAGTCAAAATCGACAGCGAAACTATGGCTACACCTTC.